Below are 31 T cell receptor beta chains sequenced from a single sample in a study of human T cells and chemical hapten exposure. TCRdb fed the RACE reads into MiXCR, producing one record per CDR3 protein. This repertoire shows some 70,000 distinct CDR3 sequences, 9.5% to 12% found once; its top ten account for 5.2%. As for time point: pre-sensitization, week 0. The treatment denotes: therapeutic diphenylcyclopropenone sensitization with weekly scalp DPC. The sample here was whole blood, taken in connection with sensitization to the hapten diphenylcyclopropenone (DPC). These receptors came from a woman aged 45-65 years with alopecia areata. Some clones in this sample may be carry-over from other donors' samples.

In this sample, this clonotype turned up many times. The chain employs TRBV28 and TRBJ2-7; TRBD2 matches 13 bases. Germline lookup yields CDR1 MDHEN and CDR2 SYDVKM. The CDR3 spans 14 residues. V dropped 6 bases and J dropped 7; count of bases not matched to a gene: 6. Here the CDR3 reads CASRRLAGGGEQYF. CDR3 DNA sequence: TGTGCCAGCAGGAGACTAGCGGGAGGCGGAGAGCAGTACTTC.

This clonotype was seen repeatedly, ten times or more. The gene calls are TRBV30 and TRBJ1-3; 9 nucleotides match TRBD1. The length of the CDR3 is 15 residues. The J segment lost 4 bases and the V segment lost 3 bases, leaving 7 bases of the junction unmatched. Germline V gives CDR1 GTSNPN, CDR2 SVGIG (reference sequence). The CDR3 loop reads CAWSAGTGIGNTIYF. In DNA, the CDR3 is TGTGCCTGGAGCGCCGGGACAGGGATAGGAAACACCATATATTTT. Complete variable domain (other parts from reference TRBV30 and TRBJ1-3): SQTIHQWPATLVQPVGSPLSLECTVEGTSNPNLYWYRQAAGRGLQLLFYSVGIGQISSEVPQNLSASRPQDRQFILSSKKLLLSDSGFYLCAWSAGTGIGNTIYFGEGSWLTVV.

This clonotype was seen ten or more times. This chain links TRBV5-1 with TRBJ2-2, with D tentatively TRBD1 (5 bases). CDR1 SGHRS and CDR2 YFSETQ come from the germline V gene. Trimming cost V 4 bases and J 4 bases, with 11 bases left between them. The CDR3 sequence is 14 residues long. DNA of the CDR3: TGCGCCAGCAGCGGGGCTCGATTCACCGGGGAGCTGTTTTTT. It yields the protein CASSGARFTGELFF.

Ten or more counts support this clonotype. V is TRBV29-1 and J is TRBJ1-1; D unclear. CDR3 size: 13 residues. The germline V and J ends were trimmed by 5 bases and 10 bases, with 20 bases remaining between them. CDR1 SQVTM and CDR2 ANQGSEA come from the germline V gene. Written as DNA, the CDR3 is TGCAGCGTTAGCCCGTGGGTGGTTGGTGCAGCTTTCTTT. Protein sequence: CSVSPWVVGAAFF.

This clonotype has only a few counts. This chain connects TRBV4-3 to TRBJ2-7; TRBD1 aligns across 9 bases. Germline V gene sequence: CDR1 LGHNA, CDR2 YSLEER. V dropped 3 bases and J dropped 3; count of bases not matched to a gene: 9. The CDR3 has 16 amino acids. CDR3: CASSQAYPGQGYEQYF. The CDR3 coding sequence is TGCGCCAGCAGCCAGGCCTATCCGGGACAGGGCTACGAGCAGTACTTC.

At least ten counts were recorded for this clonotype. In DNA form, the CDR3 reads TGTGCCAGCAGCCCTACAGGGGGCCAAGATGGCTACACCTTC. It is translated as CASSPTGGQDGYTF. The genes are TRBV12-3 or TRBV12-4 and TRBJ1-2; 9 bases agree with TRBD1. J lost 6 bases, V lost 6 bases, and 8 bases had no gene match. This CDR3 spans 14 amino acids.

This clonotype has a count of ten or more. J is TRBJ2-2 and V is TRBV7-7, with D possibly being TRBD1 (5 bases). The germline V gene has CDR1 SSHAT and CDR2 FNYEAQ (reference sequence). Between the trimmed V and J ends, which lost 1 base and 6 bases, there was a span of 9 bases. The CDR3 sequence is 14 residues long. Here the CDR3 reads CASSLVRASGELFF. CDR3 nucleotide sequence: TGTGCCAGCAGCTTAGTCAGGGCCTCCGGGGAGCTGTTTTTT.

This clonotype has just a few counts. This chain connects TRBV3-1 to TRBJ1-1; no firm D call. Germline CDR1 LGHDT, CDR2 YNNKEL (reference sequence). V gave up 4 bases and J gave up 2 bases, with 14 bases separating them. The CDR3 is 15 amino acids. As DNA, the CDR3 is TGTGCCAGCAGCCCTCGACTGTCTCCTAACACTGAAGCTTTCTTT. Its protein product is CASSPRLSPNTEAFF.

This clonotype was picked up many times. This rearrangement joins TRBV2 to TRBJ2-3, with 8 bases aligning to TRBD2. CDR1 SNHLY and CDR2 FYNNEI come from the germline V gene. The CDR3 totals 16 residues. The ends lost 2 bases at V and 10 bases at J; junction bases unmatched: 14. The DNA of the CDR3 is TGTGCCAGCAGTGAATGGAAGGGACTAGAGGGTAGTCCGCAGTATTTT. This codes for CASSEWKGLEGSPQYF.

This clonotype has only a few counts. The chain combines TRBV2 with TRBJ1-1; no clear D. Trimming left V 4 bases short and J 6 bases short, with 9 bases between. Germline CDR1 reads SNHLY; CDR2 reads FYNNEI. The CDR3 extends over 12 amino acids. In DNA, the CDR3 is TGTGCCAGCAGTGCTAACCCGCCTGAAGCTTTCTTT. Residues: CASSANPPEAFF.

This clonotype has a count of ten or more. In DNA, the CDR3 is TGCGCCAGCAGCTTGCGACAGGGGGCAGATACGCAGTATTTT. Residues: CASSLRQGADTQYF. The chain employs TRBV5-1 and TRBJ2-3; 9 bases map to TRBD1. Germline lookup yields CDR1 SGHRS and CDR2 YFSETQ. The CDR3 has 14 residues. V lost 1 base to trimming and J lost 4 bases; unmatched junction nucleotides: 1.

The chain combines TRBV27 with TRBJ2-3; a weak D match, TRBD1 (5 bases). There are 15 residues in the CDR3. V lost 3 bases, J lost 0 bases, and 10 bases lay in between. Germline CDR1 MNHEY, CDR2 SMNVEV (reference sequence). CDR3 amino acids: CASSLGRPSTDTQYF. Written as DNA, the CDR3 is TGTGCCAGCAGTTTGGGGCGGCCTAGCACAGATACGCAGTATTTT.

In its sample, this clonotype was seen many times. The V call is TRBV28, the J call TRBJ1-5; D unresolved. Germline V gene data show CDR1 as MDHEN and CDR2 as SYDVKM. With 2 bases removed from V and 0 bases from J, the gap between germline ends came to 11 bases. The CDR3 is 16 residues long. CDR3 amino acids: CASSLRGSPSNQPQHF. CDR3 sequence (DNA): TGTGCCAGCAGTTTACGGGGATCCCCTAGCAATCAGCCCCAGCATTTT. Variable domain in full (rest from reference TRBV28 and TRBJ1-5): DVKVTQSSRYLVKRTGEKVFLECVQDMDHENMFWYRQDPGLGLRLIYFSYDVKMKEKGDIPEGYSVSREKKERFSLILESASTNQTSMYLCASSLRGSPSNQPQHFGDGTRLSIL.

The CDR3, as DNA: TGTGCCAGCAAGGTCGGACTAGTCAATGAGCAGTTCTTC. Translation: CASKVGLVNEQFF. The V and J genes are TRBV28 and TRBJ2-1; 7 bases map to TRBD2. From germline, CDR1 is MDHEN and CDR2 SYDVKM. With V trimmed by 7 bases and J by 6 bases, 6 bases remained unmatched. CDR3 length: 13 amino acids.

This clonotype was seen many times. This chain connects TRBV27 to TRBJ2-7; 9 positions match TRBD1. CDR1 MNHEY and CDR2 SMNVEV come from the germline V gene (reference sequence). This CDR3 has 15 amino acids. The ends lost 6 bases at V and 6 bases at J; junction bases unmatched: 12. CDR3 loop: CASRSPGQGFSEQYF. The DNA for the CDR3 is TGTGCCAGCAGGTCTCCGGGACAGGGATTTAGCGAGCAGTACTTC.

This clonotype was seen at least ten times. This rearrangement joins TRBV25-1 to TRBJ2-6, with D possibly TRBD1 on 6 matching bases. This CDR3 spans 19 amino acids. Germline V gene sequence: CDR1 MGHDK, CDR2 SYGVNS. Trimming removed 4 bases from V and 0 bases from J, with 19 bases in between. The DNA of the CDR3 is TGTGCCAGCAGTGGTATGACCGGGACACAGAACTCTGGGGCCAACGTCCTGACTTTC. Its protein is CASSGMTGTQNSGANVLTF.

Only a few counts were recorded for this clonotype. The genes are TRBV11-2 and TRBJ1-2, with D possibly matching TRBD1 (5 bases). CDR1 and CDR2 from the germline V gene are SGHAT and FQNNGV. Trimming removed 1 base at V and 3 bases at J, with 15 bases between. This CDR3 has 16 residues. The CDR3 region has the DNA TGTGCCAGCAGCTTAGGAGGGGTTCCGGAGGACTATGGCTACACCTTC. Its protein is CASSLGGVPEDYGYTF.

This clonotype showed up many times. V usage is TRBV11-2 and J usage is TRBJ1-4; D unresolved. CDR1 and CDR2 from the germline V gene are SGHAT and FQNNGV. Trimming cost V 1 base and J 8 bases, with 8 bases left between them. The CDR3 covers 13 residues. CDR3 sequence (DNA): TGTGCCAGCAGCTTAGTTCCGGCCGAAAAACTGTTTTTT. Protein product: CASSLVPAEKLFF.

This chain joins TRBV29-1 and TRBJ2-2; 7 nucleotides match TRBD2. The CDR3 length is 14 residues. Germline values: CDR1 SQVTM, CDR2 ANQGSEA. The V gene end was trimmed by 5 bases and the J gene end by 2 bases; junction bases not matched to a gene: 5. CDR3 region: CSVSKTSNTGELFF. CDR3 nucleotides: TGCAGCGTTTCCAAGACTAGCAACACCGGGGAGCTGTTTTTT.

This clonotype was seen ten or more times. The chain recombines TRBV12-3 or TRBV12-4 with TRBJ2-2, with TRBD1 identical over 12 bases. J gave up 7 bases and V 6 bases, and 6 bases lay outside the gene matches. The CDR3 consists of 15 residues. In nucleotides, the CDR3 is TGTGCCAGCAGCGCGGGACAGGGGGCTAGCGGGGAGCTGTTTTTT. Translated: CASSAGQGASGELFF.

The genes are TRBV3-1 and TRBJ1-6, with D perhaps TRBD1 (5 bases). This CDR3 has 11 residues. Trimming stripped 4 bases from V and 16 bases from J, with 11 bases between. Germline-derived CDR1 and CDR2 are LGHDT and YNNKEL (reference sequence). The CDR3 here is CASSRDGTLHF. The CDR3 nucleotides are TGTGCCAGCAGCCGTGACGGGACGCTCCACTTT.

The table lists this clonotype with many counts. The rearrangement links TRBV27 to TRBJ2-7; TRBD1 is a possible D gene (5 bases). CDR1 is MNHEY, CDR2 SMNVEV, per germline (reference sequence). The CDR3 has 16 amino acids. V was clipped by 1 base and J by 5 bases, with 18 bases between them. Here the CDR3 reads CASSLFAGSAAHEQYF. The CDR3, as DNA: TGTGCCAGCAGTTTATTTGCAGGGTCTGCAGCCCACGAGCAGTACTTC.

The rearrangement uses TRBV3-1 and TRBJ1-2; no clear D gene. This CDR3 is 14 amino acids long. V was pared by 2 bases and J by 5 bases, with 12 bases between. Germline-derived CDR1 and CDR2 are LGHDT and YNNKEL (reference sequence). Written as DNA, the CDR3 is TGTGCCAGCAGCCAACGGGGTCACGATTATGGCTACACCTTC. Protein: CASSQRGHDYGYTF. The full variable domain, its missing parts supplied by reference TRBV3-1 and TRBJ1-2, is DTAVSQTPKYLVTQMGNDKSIKCEQNLGHDTMYWYKQDSKKFLKIMFSYNNKELIINETVPNRFSPKSPDKAHLNLHINSLELGDSAVYFCASSQRGHDYGYTFGSGTRLTVV.

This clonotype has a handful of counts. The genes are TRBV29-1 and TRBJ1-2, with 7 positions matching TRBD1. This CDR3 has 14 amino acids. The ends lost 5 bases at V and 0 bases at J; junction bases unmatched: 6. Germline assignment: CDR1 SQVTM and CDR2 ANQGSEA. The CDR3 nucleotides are TGCAGCGTTACACAGGGGACTTCTAACTATGGCTACACCTTC. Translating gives CSVTQGTSNYGYTF.

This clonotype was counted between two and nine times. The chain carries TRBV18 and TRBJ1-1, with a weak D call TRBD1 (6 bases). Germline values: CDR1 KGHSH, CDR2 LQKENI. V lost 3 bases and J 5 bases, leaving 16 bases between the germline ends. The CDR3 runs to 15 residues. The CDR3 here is CASSPIQGSGTEAFF. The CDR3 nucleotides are TGTGCCAGCTCACCGATACAGGGTTCAGGGACTGAAGCTTTCTTT.

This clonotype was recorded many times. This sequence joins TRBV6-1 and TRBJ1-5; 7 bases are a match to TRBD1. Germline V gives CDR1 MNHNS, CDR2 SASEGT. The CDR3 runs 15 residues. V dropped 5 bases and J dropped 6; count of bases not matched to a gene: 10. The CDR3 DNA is TGTGCCAGCAGTCCAGAAAGACAGGGTGGTCAGCCCCAGCATTTT. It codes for CASSPERQGGQPQHF.

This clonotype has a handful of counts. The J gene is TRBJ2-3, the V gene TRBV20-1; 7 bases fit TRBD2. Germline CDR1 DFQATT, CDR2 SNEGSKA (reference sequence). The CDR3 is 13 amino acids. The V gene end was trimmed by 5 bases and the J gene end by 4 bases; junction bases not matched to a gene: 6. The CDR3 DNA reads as TGCAGTGCTCCGGGCGGGGGACCAGATACGCAGTATTTT. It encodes CSAPGGGPDTQYF.

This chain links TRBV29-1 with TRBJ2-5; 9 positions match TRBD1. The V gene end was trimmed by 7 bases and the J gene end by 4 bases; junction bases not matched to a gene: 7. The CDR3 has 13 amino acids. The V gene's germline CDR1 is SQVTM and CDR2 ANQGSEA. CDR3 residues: CSAPGQGGETQYF. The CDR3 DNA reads TGCAGCGCCCCGGGACAGGGAGGAGAGACCCAGTACTTC.

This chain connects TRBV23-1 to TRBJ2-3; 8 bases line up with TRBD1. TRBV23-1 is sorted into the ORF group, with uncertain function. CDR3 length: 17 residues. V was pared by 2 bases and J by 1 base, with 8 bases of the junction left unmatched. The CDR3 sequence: CASSQVTGGLGTDTQYF. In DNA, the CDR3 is TGCGCCAGCAGTCAAGTCACAGGGGGGCTTGGCACAGATACGCAGTATTTT.

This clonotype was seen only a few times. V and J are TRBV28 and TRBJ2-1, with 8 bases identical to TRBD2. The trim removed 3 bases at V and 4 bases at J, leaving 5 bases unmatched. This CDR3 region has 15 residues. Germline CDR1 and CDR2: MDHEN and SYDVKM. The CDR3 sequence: CASSFSGAHYNEQFF. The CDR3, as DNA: TGTGCCAGCAGTTTTAGCGGGGCCCATTACAATGAGCAGTTCTTC.

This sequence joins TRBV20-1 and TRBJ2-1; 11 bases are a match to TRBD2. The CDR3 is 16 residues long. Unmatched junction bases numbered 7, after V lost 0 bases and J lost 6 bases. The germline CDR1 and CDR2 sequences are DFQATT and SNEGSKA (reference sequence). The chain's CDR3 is CSARDLTSGKFNEQFF. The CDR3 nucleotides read TGCAGTGCTAGAGACTTGACTAGCGGGAAATTCAATGAGCAGTTCTTC.